The clone carrying this T cell receptor (beta chain) showed up just a few times. Its antigen remains unidentified. The sample comes from a study of cytomegalovirus exposure and HLA in healthy donors. The PCR used 60 Vbeta and 13 Jbeta primers. Repertoires were generated with immunoSEQ multiplex PCR, while TCRdb's copy carries only in-frame clones and drops some. In the table there are approximately 90,000 clones, roughly three quarters of which are singletons. From germline, CDR1 is SGHRS and CDR2 YFSETQ. CDR3 length: 14 amino acids. V lost 4 bases, J lost 5 bases, and 10 bases lay in between. Study conclusions and caveats: TCR beta sequences numbering over 15,000 were associated with HLA alleles at 0.05 false discovery rate in a later analysis. Near-uniform donor sequencing depth was presumed by presence/absence analyses.

The chain couples TRBV5-1 to TRBJ1-6, with D tentatively TRBD1 (5 bases). The receptor comes from a middle-aged woman in good health and CMV-seronegative. Input material: PBMCs. CDR3 region: CASSAGRDNSPLHF. The CDR3 region has the DNA TGCGCCAGCAGCGCGGGACGGGATAATTCACCCCTCCACTTT.